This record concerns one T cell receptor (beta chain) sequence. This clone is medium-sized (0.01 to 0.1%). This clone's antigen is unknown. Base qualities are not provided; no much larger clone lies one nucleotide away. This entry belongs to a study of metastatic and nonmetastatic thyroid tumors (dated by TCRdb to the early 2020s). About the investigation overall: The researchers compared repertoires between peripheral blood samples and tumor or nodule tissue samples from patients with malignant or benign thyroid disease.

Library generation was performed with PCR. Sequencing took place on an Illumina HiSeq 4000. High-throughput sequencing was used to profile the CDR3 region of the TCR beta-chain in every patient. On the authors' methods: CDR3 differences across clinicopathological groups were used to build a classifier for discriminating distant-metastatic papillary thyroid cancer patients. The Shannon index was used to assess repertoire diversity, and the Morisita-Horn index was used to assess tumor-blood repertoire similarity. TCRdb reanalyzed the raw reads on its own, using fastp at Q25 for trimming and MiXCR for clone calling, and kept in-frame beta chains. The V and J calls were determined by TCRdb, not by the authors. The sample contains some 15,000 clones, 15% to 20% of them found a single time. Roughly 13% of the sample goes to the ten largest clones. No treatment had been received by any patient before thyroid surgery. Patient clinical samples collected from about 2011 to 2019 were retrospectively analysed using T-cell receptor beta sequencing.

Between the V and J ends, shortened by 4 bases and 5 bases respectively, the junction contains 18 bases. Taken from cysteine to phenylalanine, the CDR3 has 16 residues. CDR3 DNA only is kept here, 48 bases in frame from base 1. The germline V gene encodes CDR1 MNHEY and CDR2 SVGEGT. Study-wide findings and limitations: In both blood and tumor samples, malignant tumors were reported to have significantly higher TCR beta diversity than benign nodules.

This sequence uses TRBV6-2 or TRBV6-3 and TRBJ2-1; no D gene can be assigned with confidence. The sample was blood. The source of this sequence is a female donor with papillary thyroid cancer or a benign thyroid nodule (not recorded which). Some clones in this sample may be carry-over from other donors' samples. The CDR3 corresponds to CASSWDSAQVNNEQFF. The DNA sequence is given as TGTGCCAGCAGTTGGGATAGTGCCCAGGTTAACAATGAGCAGTTCTTC.